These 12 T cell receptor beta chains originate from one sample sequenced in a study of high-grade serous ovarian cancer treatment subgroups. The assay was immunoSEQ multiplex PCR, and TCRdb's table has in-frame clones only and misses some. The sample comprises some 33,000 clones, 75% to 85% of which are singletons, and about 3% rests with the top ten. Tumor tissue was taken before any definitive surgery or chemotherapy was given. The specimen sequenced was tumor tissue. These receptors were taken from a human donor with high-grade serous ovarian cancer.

The CDR3 region is CASRGQPKETQYF. CDR3 coding DNA: TGTGCCAGCAGGGGACAGCCTAAAGAGACCCAGTACTTC. This chain joins TRBV6-1 and TRBJ2-5; 7 positions match TRBD1. The junction had 4 bases not matched to a gene; V was cut back by 6 bases and J by 3 bases. The CDR3 runs to 13 residues. The germline V gene has CDR1 MNHNS and CDR2 SASEGT.

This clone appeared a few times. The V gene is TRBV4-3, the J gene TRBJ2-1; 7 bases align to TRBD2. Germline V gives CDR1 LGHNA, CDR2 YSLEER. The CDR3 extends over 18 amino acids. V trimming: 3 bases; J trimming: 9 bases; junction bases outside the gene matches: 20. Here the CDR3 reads CASSHQVGGSHLQSEQFF. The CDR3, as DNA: TGCGCCAGCAGCCATCAAGTGGGCGGGAGCCACTTGCAGAGTGAGCAGTTCTTC.

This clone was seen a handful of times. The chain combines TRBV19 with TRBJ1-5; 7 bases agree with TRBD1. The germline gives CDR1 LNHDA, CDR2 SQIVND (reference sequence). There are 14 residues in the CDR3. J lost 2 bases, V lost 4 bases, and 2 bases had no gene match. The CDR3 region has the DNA TGTGCCAGTAGTAAGCAGGGGGGCAATCAGCCCCAGCATTTT. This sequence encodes CASSKQGGNQPQHF. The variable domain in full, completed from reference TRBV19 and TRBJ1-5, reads DGGITQSPKYLFRKEGQNVTLSCEQNLNHDAMYWYRQDPGQGLRLIYYSQIVNDFQKGDIAEGYSVSREKKESFPLTVTSAQKNPTAFYLCASSKQGGNQPQHFGDGTRLSIL.

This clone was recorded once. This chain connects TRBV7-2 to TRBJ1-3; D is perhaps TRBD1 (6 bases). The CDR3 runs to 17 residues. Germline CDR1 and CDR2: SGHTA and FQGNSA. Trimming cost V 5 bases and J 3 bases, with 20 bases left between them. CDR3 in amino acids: CASSRVPPGAVGNTIYF. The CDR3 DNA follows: TGTGCCAGCAGCCGTGTCCCTCCAGGGGCAGTTGGAAACACCATATATTTT.

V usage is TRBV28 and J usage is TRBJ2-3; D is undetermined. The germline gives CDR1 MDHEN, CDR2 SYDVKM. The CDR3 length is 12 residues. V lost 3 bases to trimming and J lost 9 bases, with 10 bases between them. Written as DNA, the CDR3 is TGTGCCAGCAGTTTTATGGCCACGACGCAGTATTTT. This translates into CASSFMATTQYF. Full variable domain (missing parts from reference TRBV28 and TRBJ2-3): DVKVTQSSRYLVKRTGEKVFLECVQDMDHENMFWYRQDPGLGLRLIYFSYDVKMKEKGDIPEGYSVSREKKERFSLILESASTNQTSMYLCASSFMATTQYFGPGTRLTVL.

This chain's CDR3 is CASSVGQERWELFF. For the CDR3, the DNA is TGTGCCAGCAGCGTGGGACAGGAAAGATGGGAGCTGTTTTTT. The chain is built from TRBV9 and TRBJ2-2, with 8 bases fitting TRBD1. The J segment lost 9 bases and the V segment lost 2 bases, leaving 6 bases of the junction unmatched. CDR1 and CDR2 (germline): SGDLS, YYNGEE. The CDR3 length is 14 residues.

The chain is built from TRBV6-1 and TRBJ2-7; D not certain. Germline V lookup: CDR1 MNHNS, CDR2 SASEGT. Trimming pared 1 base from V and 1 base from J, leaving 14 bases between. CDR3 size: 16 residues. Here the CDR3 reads CASSEDRASLSYEQYF. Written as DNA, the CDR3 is TGTGCCAGCAGTGAAGATAGGGCTAGTTTGTCCTACGAGCAGTACTTC.

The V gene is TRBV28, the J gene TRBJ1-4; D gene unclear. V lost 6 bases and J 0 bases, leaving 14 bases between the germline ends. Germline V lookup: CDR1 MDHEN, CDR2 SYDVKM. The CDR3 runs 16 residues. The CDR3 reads CASSGTVPTTNEKLFF. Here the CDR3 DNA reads TGTGCCAGCAGCGGCACCGTTCCCACAACTAATGAAAAACTGTTTTTT.

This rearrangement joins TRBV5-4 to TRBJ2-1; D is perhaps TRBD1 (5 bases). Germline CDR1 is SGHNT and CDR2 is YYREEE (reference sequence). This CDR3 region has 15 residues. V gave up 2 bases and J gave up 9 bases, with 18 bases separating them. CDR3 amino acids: CASSFRGFQPGEQFF. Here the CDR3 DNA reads TGTGCCAGCAGCTTTAGGGGTTTCCAGCCGGGTGAGCAGTTCTTC.

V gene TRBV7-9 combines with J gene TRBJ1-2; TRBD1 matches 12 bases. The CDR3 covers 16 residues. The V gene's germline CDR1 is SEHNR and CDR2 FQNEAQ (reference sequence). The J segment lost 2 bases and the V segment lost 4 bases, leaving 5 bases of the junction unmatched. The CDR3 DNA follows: TGTGCCAGCAGCTCATCCGGGACAGGGGGCAACTATGGCTACACCTTC. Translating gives CASSSSGTGGNYGYTF.

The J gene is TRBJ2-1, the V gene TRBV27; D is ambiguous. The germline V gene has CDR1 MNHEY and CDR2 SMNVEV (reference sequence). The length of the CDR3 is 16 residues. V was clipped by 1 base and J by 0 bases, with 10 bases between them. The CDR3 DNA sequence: TGTGCCAGCAGTTTATGGAGCGTAAGCTCCTACAATGAGCAGTTCTTC. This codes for CASSLWSVSSYNEQFF.

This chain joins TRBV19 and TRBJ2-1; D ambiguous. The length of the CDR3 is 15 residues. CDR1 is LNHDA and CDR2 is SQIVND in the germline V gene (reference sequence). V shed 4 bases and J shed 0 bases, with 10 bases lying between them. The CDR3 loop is CASSKWKSSYNEQFF. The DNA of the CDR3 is TGTGCCAGTAGTAAGTGGAAGAGCTCCTACAATGAGCAGTTCTTC.